This TCR beta chain originates from a study of response to subunit inactivated influenza vaccine. MiXCR, run by TCRdb on the RT-PCR reads, gives a single entry per CDR3 protein. The sample lists 530,000 or so distinct CDR3 sequences; 12% to 15% were seen once. Trimming removed 3 bases at V and 4 bases at J, with 12 bases between. CDR1 is MDHEN, CDR2 SYDVKM, per germline. This CDR3 has 14 residues. The J gene is TRBJ2-5, the V gene TRBV28; D possibly corresponds to TRBD1 (6 bases). The starting material was PBMCs from blood, obtained 11 to 12 days after vaccination. The sequence came from a man aged 50 or older who received an inactivated influenza vaccine. The CDR3 DNA follows: TGTGCCAGCAGTTTGCCCACAGGGATAGAGACCCAGTACTTC. As protein: CASSLPTGIETQYF.